Below, 22 T cell receptor beta chains from the same sample are listed, as sequenced in a study of blood T cell repertoires in COVID-19. Sequencing used immunoSEQ multiplex PCR; TCRdb keeps in-frame clones, though not all of them. Of some 670,000 clones detected, 85% to 90% appear once; the ten largest clones hold about 0.26%. The source material was peripheral blood. Every receptor here comes from a woman under 30 with acute or convalescent COVID-19.

CDR3 residues: CASATGVGAETQYF. The CDR3 bases are TGCGCCAGTGCTACAGGGGTAGGCGCAGAGACCCAGTACTTC. This chain joins TRBV10-2 and TRBJ2-5, with 7 bases that match TRBD1. J was trimmed by 4 bases and V by 9 bases; bases with no gene match: 11. The CDR3 is made up of 14 amino acids. Germline lookup yields CDR1 WSHSY and CDR2 SAAADI.

This rearrangement joins TRBV4-3 to TRBJ1-2; 8 bases are a match to TRBD1. The CDR3 is 19 amino acids. Germline V lookup: CDR1 LGHNA, CDR2 YSLEER. Trimming took 1 base from V and 0 from J; bases not matched to a gene: 13. The CDR3 is CASSQALRAGGPANYGYTF. CDR3 sequence (DNA): TGCGCCAGCAGCCAAGCTCTCAGGGCAGGGGGCCCAGCTAACTATGGCTACACCTTC.

The chain recombines TRBV7-2 with TRBJ2-5, with 13 bases fitting TRBD2. The CDR3 is 18 residues long. The V gene's germline CDR1 is SGHTA and CDR2 FQGNSA. Trimming cost V 1 base and J 5 bases; bases outside gene matches: 10. The CDR3 region is CASSLVTSGGARMETQYF. Written as DNA, the CDR3 is TGTGCCAGCAGCTTAGTTACTAGCGGGGGGGCGAGGATGGAGACCCAGTACTTC.

The J gene is TRBJ2-1, the V gene TRBV7-6; TRBD2 aligns across 10 bases. The CDR3 totals 15 residues. V lost 5 bases to trimming and J lost 8 bases; unmatched junction nucleotides: 9. Germline V gene data show CDR1 as SGHVS and CDR2 as FNYEAQ. This chain's CDR3 is CASSPSGGAVDEQFF. In DNA, the CDR3 is TGTGCCAGCAGCCCGAGCGGGGGGGCCGTAGATGAGCAGTTCTTC.

Of note for this clone: Different DNA sequences within this sample yield the same CDR3. This rearrangement joins TRBV3-1 (or the pseudogene TRBV3-2) to TRBJ2-7; TRBD2 is a possible D gene (5 bases). V was trimmed by 0 bases and J by 0 bases, leaving 9 bases between them. Looked up from germline, CDR1 is LGHDT and CDR2 is YNNKEL (reference sequence). CDR3 length: 15 residues. The CDR3 reads CASSQDPGYSYEQYF. The CDR3 bases are TGTGCCAGCAGCCAAGATCCGGGATACTCCTACGAGCAGTACTTC.

This sequence joins TRBV6-5 and TRBJ2-3; 7 positions match TRBD2. In germline, CDR1 is MNHEY, CDR2 SVGAGI. The CDR3 length is 14 residues. J lost 2 bases, V lost 6 bases, and 5 bases had no gene match. As DNA, the CDR3 is TGTGCCAGCAGCCAAGCGGGGCTCACAGATACGCAGTATTTT. Protein: CASSQAGLTDTQYF.

The J gene is TRBJ2-7, the V gene TRBV7-2; 7 positions match TRBD1. CDR1 and CDR2 (germline): SGHTA, FQGNSA. The CDR3 sequence is 16 residues long. The junction had 16 bases not matched to a gene; V was cut back by 5 bases and J by 6 bases. The CDR3 bases are TGTGCCAGCAGCAACCCCCGGACCCCGCGGACAGGCGAGCAGTACTTC. Translated: CASSNPRTPRTGEQYF.

V gene TRBV4-3 combines with J gene TRBJ1-5; the D gene is possibly TRBD1 (6 bases). The CDR3 length is 16 residues. In germline, CDR1 is LGHNA, CDR2 YSLEER. The V end was cut by 2 bases, the J end by 4 bases, with 15 bases between. CDR3 protein: CASSQRMTGGNQPQHF. CDR3 sequence (DNA): TGCGCCAGCAGCCAAAGGATGACAGGTGGGAATCAGCCCCAGCATTTT.

The CDR3 sequence is CASSVGTGHYEQYF. CDR3 nucleotides: TGTGCCAGCAGTGTGGGGACAGGGCACTACGAGCAGTACTTC. The rearrangement links TRBV25-1 to TRBJ2-7, with 9 bases fitting TRBD1. CDR1 and CDR2 from the germline V gene are MGHDK and SYGVNS. V shed 4 bases, J shed 3 bases, and the junction held 4 bases outside the gene matches. CDR3 length equals 14 residues.

The J gene is TRBJ1-4, the V gene TRBV6-6; the D is unclear. The length of the CDR3 is 14 residues. The germline V gene has CDR1 MNHNY and CDR2 SVGAGI (reference sequence). The V gene lost 1 base and the J gene lost 8 bases, with 11 bases spanning the gap. For the CDR3, the DNA is TGTGCCAGCAGTTACTTAGGGAGAGAGGAAAAACTGTTTTTT. This translates into CASSYLGREEKLFF.

A single count supports this clone. The chain uses TRBV7-9 and TRBJ2-7, with 7 bases fitting TRBD2. J gave up 5 bases and V 5 bases, and 6 bases lay outside the gene matches. The germline CDR1 and CDR2 sequences are SEHNR and FQNEAQ (reference sequence). This CDR3 is built from 13 residues. In DNA form, the CDR3 reads TGTGCCAGCAGCCCAACGGGGGGTAACGAGCAGTACTTC. Protein: CASSPTGGNEQYF.

The rearrangement uses TRBV5-1 and TRBJ1-2; D gene ambiguous. Germline values: CDR1 SGHRS, CDR2 YFSETQ. The V and J ends lost 4 bases and 4 bases respectively, with 14 bases between them. The CDR3 sequence is 14 residues long. The CDR3 reads CASSPSNILYGYTF. The CDR3 nucleotides read TGCGCCAGCAGCCCATCTAATATTCTCTATGGCTACACCTTC.

CDR3 region: CASRIGQGGYEQYF. CDR3 coding DNA: TGTGCCAGCAGAATAGGACAGGGAGGGTACGAGCAGTACTTC. This chain joins TRBV7-2 and TRBJ2-7; possibly TRBD1 for D (8 bases). Germline-derived CDR1 and CDR2 are SGHTA and FQGNSA. This CDR3 has 14 amino acids. Between the trimmed V and J ends, which lost 6 bases and 4 bases, there was a span of 16 bases.

This clone was seen just once. The chain couples TRBV3-1 (or the pseudogene TRBV3-2) to TRBJ2-5, with D unresolved. The germline V gene encodes CDR1 LGHDT and CDR2 YNNKEL (reference sequence). This CDR3 is 15 amino acids long. V lost 1 base and J 0 bases, leaving 9 bases between the germline ends. CDR3 residues: CASSQGQEYQETQYF. The CDR3 nucleotides read TGTGCCAGCAGCCAAGGACAAGAGTACCAAGAGACCCAGTACTTC.

Only a few counts were recorded for this clone. This chain joins TRBV12-3 or TRBV12-4 and TRBJ2-7; TRBD1 might be the D (5 bases). The CDR3 is made up of 12 amino acids. Trimming removed 8 bases from V and 5 bases from J, with 13 bases in between. The CDR3 is CASAAGPDEQYF. The DNA for the CDR3 is TGTGCCAGCGCGGCAGGGCCCGACGAGCAGTACTTC.

The rearrangement uses TRBV19 and TRBJ1-2, with 7 positions matching TRBD1. CDR3 size: 14 residues. The germline V gene has CDR1 LNHDA and CDR2 SQIVND (reference sequence). J lost 3 bases, V lost 2 bases, and 3 bases had no gene match. This CDR3 reads CASSIKTGHYGYTF. The DNA of the CDR3 is TGTGCCAGTAGTATAAAGACAGGGCACTATGGCTACACCTTC.

The CDR3 nucleotides are TGCGCCAGCAGCTTGGGCAGGGTTGTCGACGAGCAGTACTTC. This encodes CASSLGRVVDEQYF. This chain joins TRBV5-1 and TRBJ2-7, with D possibly TRBD1 on 5 matching bases. The CDR3 spans 14 residues. Looked up from germline, CDR1 is SGHRS and CDR2 is YFSETQ. V gave up 0 bases and J gave up 5 bases, with 12 bases separating them.

The chain carries TRBV5-1 and TRBJ2-1; D possibly corresponds to TRBD1 (6 bases). Trimming shortened V by 5 bases and J by 6 bases, and 12 bases separated the two germline ends. The CDR3 length is 13 residues. Germline values: CDR1 SGHRS, CDR2 YFSETQ. The CDR3 reads CASSIQGRNEQFF. For the CDR3, the DNA is TGCGCCAGCAGTATACAGGGACGCAATGAGCAGTTCTTC.

The chain joins TRBV6-5 to TRBJ1-5, with D hard to call. The V end was cut by 0 bases, the J end by 1 base, with 4 bases between. CDR1 is MNHEY and CDR2 is SVGAGI in the germline V gene. CDR3 length: 14 residues. CDR3 DNA: TGTGCCAGCAGTTACTCTCTAAGCAATCAGCCCCAGCATTTT. Translated, it gives CASSYSLSNQPQHF.

The gene calls are TRBV7-8 and TRBJ1-2, with D unclear. V was trimmed by 6 bases and J by 4 bases, leaving 15 bases between them. This CDR3 contains 14 residues. Looked up from germline, CDR1 is SGHVS and CDR2 is FQNEAQ. The CDR3 loop reads CASSPGEGTYGYTF. In DNA, the CDR3 is TGTGCCAGCAGTCCTGGGGAGGGAACCTATGGCTACACCTTC.

The CDR3 nucleotides are TGTGCCAGCAGCTTAGTAGCTAATGAGCAGTTCTTC. Amino acids: CASSLVANEQFF. This chain connects TRBV7-2 to TRBJ2-1; D is unresolved. With 1 base removed from V and 7 bases from J, the gap between germline ends came to 5 bases. The CDR3 has 12 amino acids. The germline V gene has CDR1 SGHTA and CDR2 FQGNSA.

The V and J genes are TRBV5-8 and TRBJ1-4; D is ambiguous. The CDR3 is made up of 15 amino acids. Trimming took 0 bases from V and 7 from J, leaving 13 bases between them. Germline values: CDR1 SGHTS, CDR2 YDEGEE. The CDR3 reads CASSLVLGVGEKLFF. CDR3 DNA sequence: TGTGCCAGCAGCTTGGTTCTGGGCGTGGGTGAAAAACTGTTTTTT.